Detailed here is one TCR beta chain. Profiled with immunoSEQ multiplex PCR; TCRdb holds only in-frame clones, not every one. The profile shows some 71,000 clones, roughly 97% of them singletons. This sample is part of a study of technical replicates of blood from a handful of donors. Trimming removed 1 base at V and 4 bases at J, with 13 bases between. Germline loops: CDR1 MDHEN, CDR2 SYDVKM. The CDR3 extends over 15 amino acids. The source of this sequence is a human donor in good health. The chain carries TRBV28 and TRBJ1-2; weak D call: TRBD1 (6 bases). Sequences were obtained from T cells isolated from PBMCs. CDR3 DNA: TGTGCCAGCAGTTTATTTCAGGGGTCCAGCTATGGCTACACCTTC. Amino acid sequence: CASSLFQGSSYGYTF.